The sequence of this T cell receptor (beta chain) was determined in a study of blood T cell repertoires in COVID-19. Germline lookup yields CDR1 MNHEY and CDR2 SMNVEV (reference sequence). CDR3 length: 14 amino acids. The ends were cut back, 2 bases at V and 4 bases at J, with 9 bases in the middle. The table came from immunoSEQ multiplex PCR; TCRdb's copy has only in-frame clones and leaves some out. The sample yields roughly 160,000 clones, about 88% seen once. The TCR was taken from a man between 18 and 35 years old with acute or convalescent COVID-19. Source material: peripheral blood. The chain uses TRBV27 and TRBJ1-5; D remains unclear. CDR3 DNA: TGTGCCAGCAGTTTAGACTACTTAAATCAGCCCCAGCATTTT. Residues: CASSLDYLNQPQHF.